This TCR beta chain was captured by sequencing in a study of cytomegalovirus exposure and HLA in healthy donors. Comment on this clone: Its antigen is not identified.

Here immunoSEQ multiplex PCR was the method, and the copy in TCRdb shows in-frame clones only, minus some. The sample holds around 260,000 clones; 90% are singletons and the top ten take 3% to 3.5%. General study points: Clusters of TCRs from the first cohort tended to co-occur in the 120 validation repertoires (as a later analysis found).

CDR1 and CDR2 (germline): SGHAT, FQNNGV. The CDR3 contains 17 residues. Trimming cost V 0 bases and J 4 bases, with 15 bases left between them. Sequenced: PBMCs. The chain recombines TRBV11-2 with TRBJ2-2; D could derive from TRBD1 or TRBD2 (6 bases each). The receptor's source is a woman younger than 45 in good health and CMV-seronegative. CDR3 nucleotides: TGTGCCAGCAGCTTAGATACCCGGGGGCGCATCACCGGGGAGCTGTTTTTT. Translation: CASSLDTRGRITGELFF.